The rows below give T cell receptor beta chains drawn from one sample of a study of shared clonotypes between healthy human individuals. Generated by immunoSEQ multiplex PCR, the TCRdb table keeps only in-frame clones and is missing some. Of about 2 million clones detected, 85% to 95% appear once; the ten largest clones hold around 0.13%. The sequencing input was naive CD4+ T cells sorted from blood. These receptors were collected from a man aged 18 to 29 in good health. The CDR3 runs from the conserved cysteine through the conserved F or W. Fields, in order: V gene, J gene, clone size, D gene, CDR3 DNA, CDR3 protein. The D gene is left open where the match is weak. Clone size appears in some rows only: once, few, many, or a class for an expanded clone.

TRBV6-5,TRBJ2-5,-,-,TGTGCCAGCAGTTACTCTCTTAACCTGCTACAAGAGACCCAGTACTTC,CASSYSLNLLQETQYF
TRBV28,TRBJ2-3,once,-,TGTGCCAGCAGTACGTCCCACAGGGTTGGGACAGATACGCAGTATTTT,CASSTSHRVGTDTQYF
TRBV7-2,TRBJ1-6,-,-,TGTGCCAGCAGCCCAGGACAGCCGAGCTCCTATAATTCACCCCTCCACTTT,CASSPGQPSSYNSPLHF
TRBV29-1,TRBJ2-5,once,TRBD2,TGCAGCGTTGACGGACTAGATCTGGTGGAGACCCAGTACTTC,CSVDGLDLVETQYF
TRBV2,TRBJ2-2,-,TRBD1,TGTGCCAGAAATAACAGGGGGGCGAACGGGGAGCTGTTTTTT,CARNNRGANGELFF
TRBV6-1,TRBJ2-2,-,-,TGTGCCAGCAGACCACAGGCCCCCACCGGGGAGCTGTTTTTT,CASRPQAPTGELFF
TRBV27,TRBJ2-7,-,TRBD2,TGTGCCAGCAGTTCTATAGGGGTTCATGCAACTAGCGGGGTCTCCTACGAGCAGTACTTC,CASSSIGVHATSGVSYEQYF
TRBV30,TRBJ1-4,-,-,TGTGCCTGGACCACCGGGACTCTAGGTGAAAAACTGTTTTTT,CAWTTGTLGEKLFF
TRBV10-3,TRBJ1-1,-,TRBD1,TGTGCCATCAGTGAGTCCGGACAGGGGAGTGCTGAAGCTTTCTTT,CAISESGQGSAEAFF
TRBV5-1,TRBJ2-3,-,-,TGCGCCAGCAGCTTAGTGGGGGAACCCAACTTTAATACGCAGTATTTT,CASSLVGEPNFNTQYF
TRBV6-1,TRBJ1-2,-,TRBD1,TGTGCCAGCAGGACGACAGGGTCGCCCTATGGCTACACCTTC,CASRTTGSPYGYTF
TRBV5-1,TRBJ2-3,-,TRBD1,TGCGCCAGCAGCTCCACGCAGGACAGGCCCACAGATACGCAGTATTTT,CASSSTQDRPTDTQYF
TRBV28,TRBJ2-4,-,TRBD1,TGTGCCAGCAGTTTGGGGACAGCAAAAAACATTCAGTACTTC,CASSLGTAKNIQYF
TRBV29-1,TRBJ2-1,once,-,TGCAGCGGTCGGGAAAACTCCTACAATGAGCAGTTCTTC,CSGRENSYNEQFF
TRBV18,TRBJ2-2,-,-,TGTGCCAGCTCGCCACAGTTCGCGAACACCGGGGAGCTGTTTTTT,CASSPQFANTGELFF
TRBV5-4,TRBJ2-5,-,-,TGTGCCAGCAGCTTGGGCTACTCCTCTCTAGAGACCCAGTACTTC,CASSLGYSSLETQYF
TRBV5-4,TRBJ2-7,-,-,TGTGCCAGCAGCTTGGGCGGTAGCGGCCCCTACGAGCAGTACTTC,CASSLGGSGPYEQYF
TRBV30,TRBJ1-5,-,TRBD1,TGTGCCTGGAGCCCGACAGGGAGAAGTGACAATCAGCCCCAGCATTTT,CAWSPTGRSDNQPQHF
TRBV6-6,TRBJ1-3,once,TRBD1,TGTGCCAGCAGAGGGACAGGGAGTGGAAACACCATATATTTT,CASRGTGSGNTIYF
TRBV5-1,TRBJ1-4,once,TRBD1,TGCGCCAGCAGCTGGACAGGGGGAGGAGAAAAACTGTTTTTT,CASSWTGGGEKLFF
TRBV18,TRBJ2-5,once,-,TGTGCCAGCTCACCAGGGGTTCGGGAGACCCAGTACTTC,CASSPGVRETQYF
TRBV28,TRBJ2-1,-,-,TGTGCCAGCAGTCCCAGAAGCGGGACAGATTACAATGAGCAGTTCTTC,CASSPRSGTDYNEQFF
TRBV5-1,TRBJ2-1,-,TRBD2,TGCGCCAGCAGCTTGGACAATTTTGCGGGAGGAGACAATGAGCAGTTCTTC,CASSLDNFAGGDNEQFF
TRBV30,TRBJ1-5,-,-,TGTGCCTGGAGTCGGGGACCTAGCAATCAGCCCCAGCATTTT,CAWSRGPSNQPQHF
TRBV5-1,TRBJ2-2,-,TRBD2,TGCGCCAGCAGCCCCGAAGCGGGGTTGAACACCGGGGAGCTGTTTTTT,CASSPEAGLNTGELFF
TRBV19,TRBJ1-6,-,-,TGTGCCAGTAGTATAGGCCCAACAAGTTCACCCCTCCACTTT,CASSIGPTSSPLHF
TRBV19,TRBJ1-6,few,-,TGTGCCAGTAGTATAGGTGCAAACCTGAATTCACCCCTCCACTTT,CASSIGANLNSPLHF
TRBV20-1,TRBJ2-7,-,-,TGCAGTGCTAGTCGGGAAGAGCAGTACTTC,CSASREEQYF
TRBV7-9,TRBJ2-7,-,-,TGTGCCAGCGCACCAGAAGAAAGAGACATCGCCTTC,CASAPEERDIAF
TRBV2,TRBJ1-5,-,-,TGTGCCAGCAGTGAGGCGTGGAGTCAGCCCCAGCATTTT,CASSEAWSQPQHF
TRBV2,TRBJ1-1,-,TRBD1,TGTGCCAGCAGTGAAGCAGTCAGGGGGGAAGCTTTCTTT,CASSEAVRGEAFF
TRBV5-4,TRBJ2-7,-,TRBD2,TGTGCCAGCAGCCCAAACTTAGCGGGCTACTACGAGCAGTACTTC,CASSPNLAGYYEQYF
TRBV7-2,TRBJ2-7,-,-,TGTGCCAGCAGCTCCGTGAATACCTACGAGCAGTACTTC,CASSSVNTYEQYF
TRBV27,TRBJ2-1,-,TRBD1,TGTGCCAGCAGTTCTCACGACCAAGGGACAGGGGGCAATGAGCAGTTCTTC,CASSSHDQGTGGNEQFF
TRBV27,TRBJ1-6,-,-,TGTGCCAGCAGCCGTGAGTCGGGGAATTCACCCCTCCACTTT,CASSRESGNSPLHF
TRBV28,TRBJ2-5,-,-,TGTGCCAGCAGTCCCGACCGTCAGGGGAGGGTCGGAGAGACCCAGTACTTC,CASSPDRQGRVGETQYF
TRBV29-1,TRBJ2-7,-,-,TGCAGCGTTAAGACAGCGAGCTCCTACGAGCAGTACTTC,CSVKTASSYEQYF
TRBV7-9,TRBJ1-1,-,-,TGTGCCAGCAGCTTAGCGCGGGGAGGTACTGAAGCTTTCTTT,CASSLARGGTEAFF
TRBV10-3,TRBJ2-2,once,-,TGTGCCATCAGTGAGGGGGCGCCGGGCACCGGGGAGCTGTTTTTT,CAISEGAPGTGELFF
TRBV11-2,TRBJ1-3,-,TRBD1,TGTGCCAGCAGCTCCCCAGGGGGTGGAAACACCATATATTTT,CASSSPGGGNTIYF
TRBV5-1,TRBJ1-3,-,-,TGCGCCAGCAGCTTGGCCGAGGGTCCTGGAAACACCATATATTTT,CASSLAEGPGNTIYF
TRBV2,TRBJ1-1,-,-,TGTGCCAGCAGCGCACGCTGGAACACTGAAGCTTTCTTT,CASSARWNTEAFF